This TCR beta chain was recorded in a study of blood T cell repertoires in COVID-19. Study information: In each case, the material was cDNA or gDNA derived from T cells, B-cell-depleted T cells, or PBMCs.

CDR1 and CDR2 from the germline V gene are LNHNV and YYDKDF (reference sequence). The CDR3 totals 17 residues. Trimming removed 5 bases at V and 1 base at J, with 17 bases between. Libraries were prepared by immunoSEQ multiplex PCR; TCRdb keeps only in-frame clonotypes and omits some of them. The sample yields about 440,000 clones, 80% to 95% seen once. Participants came from under 30 US areas, aged about 18 to 100 years. Donors in Cohort 3 counted as recovered after two negative PCRs, clearance, or symptom resolution. Sequencing was performed on PBMCs or T cells enriched from blood (not recorded which). This TCR was recovered from a man younger than 35 who had recovered from COVID-19. The gene calls are TRBV15 and TRBJ1-4; D perhaps matches TRBD1 (5 bases). CDR3 DNA: TGTGCCACCAGCGGAACCACAGGTTTGCGAACTAATGAAAAACTGTTTTTT. This codes for CATSGTTGLRTNEKLFF.